This T cell receptor (beta chain) was captured by sequencing in a study of shared T cell receptors in the human thymus. This table comes from immunoSEQ multiplex PCR, and its TCRdb copy is limited to in-frame clones, with some not included. The sample records hundreds of thousands of clones, approximately 89% being singletons. Germline V gene sequence: CDR1 LGHNA, CDR2 YNFKEQ. This CDR3 has 13 amino acids. V shed 1 base and J shed 4 bases, with 5 bases lying between them. These data also formed part of another study, on human thymus T cells. That source adds: Corrective cardiac surgery supplied the resected thymus tissue. Both thymic and peripheral blood repertoires showed apparently biased V and J usage.

The clonotype was recovered from a boy in the first two years of life with a congenital heart defect. Material: thymocytes. The chain has TRBV4-2 and TRBJ1-5; no firm D call. The CDR3: CASSQAQNQPQHF. CDR3 DNA: TGTGCCAGCAGCCAAGCCCAGAATCAGCCCCAGCATTTT.